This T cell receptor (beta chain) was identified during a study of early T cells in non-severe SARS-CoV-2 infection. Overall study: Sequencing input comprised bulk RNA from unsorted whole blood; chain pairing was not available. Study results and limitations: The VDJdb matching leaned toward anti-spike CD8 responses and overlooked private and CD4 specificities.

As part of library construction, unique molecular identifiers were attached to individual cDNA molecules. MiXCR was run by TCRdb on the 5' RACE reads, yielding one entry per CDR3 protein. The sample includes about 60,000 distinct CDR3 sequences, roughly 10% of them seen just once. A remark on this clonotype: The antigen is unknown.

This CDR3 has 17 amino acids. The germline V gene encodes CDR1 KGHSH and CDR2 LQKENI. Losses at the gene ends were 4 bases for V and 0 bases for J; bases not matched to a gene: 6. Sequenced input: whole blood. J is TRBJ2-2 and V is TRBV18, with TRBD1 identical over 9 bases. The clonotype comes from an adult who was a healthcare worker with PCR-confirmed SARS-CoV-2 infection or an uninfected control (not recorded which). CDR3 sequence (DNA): TGTGCCAGCTCACAAACAGGGGGCCAGGCGAACACCGGGGAGCTGTTTTTT. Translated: CASSQTGGQANTGELFF.